This TCR beta chain was profiled in a study of T-cell reconstitution after alpha-beta-depleted transplantation in children. Unique molecular identifiers were incorporated into the prepared TCRbeta library. TCRdb ran MiXCR on the PCR reads and lists one entry per CDR3 protein. This table holds 610,000 or so distinct CDR3 sequences, 25% to 30% found once. The CDR3 runs to 14 residues. Unmatched junction bases numbered 3, after V lost 0 bases and J lost 5 bases. Germline V gives CDR1 SGHRS, CDR2 YFSETQ. The origin of this receptor is a boy under two years old with Wiskott-Aldrich syndrome, due to receive a stem cell transplant. The specimen comprised PBMCs, sampled before TCRalphabeta/CD19-depleted stem cell transplant. This chain uses TRBV5-1 with TRBJ2-5; 8 positions agree with TRBD1. The CDR3 DNA reads as TGCGCCAGCAGCTTGGGACAGGGGTCGGAGACCCAGTACTTC. Translating it yields CASSLGQGSETQYF.